Presented here are 30 T cell receptor beta chains from one specimen sequenced in a study of vaccination and CD4 T cells after COVID-19. The treatment was: approximately 11-day PBMC culture with coronavirus spike peptide pools or control peptides (ViraFEST assay). Antigen specificity for these receptors is unknown. Sequence data for DNA of cultured CD4+ T cells were generated by the Oncomine TCR Beta short-read assay. TCRdb fed the PCR reads into MiXCR, producing one record per CDR3 protein. The top ten clones hold about 10% of a sample with about 14,000 distinct CDR3 sequences, roughly a third of them seen once. This material consisted of CD4+ T cells from blood, cultured in vitro, taken after SARS-CoV-2 vaccination. The receptors come from a human donor who had recovered from COVID-19.

The sample holds a few counts of this clonotype. The chain is built from TRBV2 and TRBJ2-5; D might be TRBD2 (5 bases). The CDR3 has 11 residues. Trimming removed 6 bases from V and 7 bases from J, with 9 bases in between. Germline CDR1 is SNHLY and CDR2 is FYNNEI. Here the CDR3 DNA reads TGTGCCAGCAGCGACTACGGGACCCAGTACTTC. The encoded protein is CASSDYGTQYF.

The chain couples TRBV2 to TRBJ2-2; 8 positions match TRBD2. This CDR3 is built from 14 residues. Germline V gives CDR1 SNHLY, CDR2 FYNNEI. Trimming cost V 6 bases and J 5 bases; bases outside gene matches: 5. Here the CDR3 DNA reads TGTGCCAGCAGCTCCACGGGAGGGACCGGGGAGCTGTTTTTT. Its protein product is CASSSTGGTGELFF.

The V and J genes are TRBV7-9 and TRBJ1-4, with a possible D match to TRBD1 (6 bases). The CDR3 has 15 amino acids. Trimming removed 5 bases at V and 7 bases at J, with 17 bases between. Per germline, CDR1 SEHNR and CDR2 FQNEAQ (reference sequence). The DNA of the CDR3 is TGTGCCAGCAGCGCAGGCGGGGGGCGGGTTGAAAAACTGTTTTTT. As protein: CASSAGGGRVEKLFF. The full variable domain, its missing parts supplied by reference TRBV7-9 and TRBJ1-4, is DTGVSQNPRHKITKRGQNVTFRCDPISEHNRLYWYRQTLGQGPEFLTYFQNEAQLEKSRLLSDRFSAERPKGSFSTLEIQRTEQGDSAMYLCASSAGGGRVEKLFFGSGTQLSVL.

This clonotype came up a few times. The chain links TRBV28 to TRBJ1-2, with D perhaps matching TRBD1 (6 bases). The CDR3 is 15 residues long. Trimming shortened V by 8 bases and J by 3 bases, and 19 bases separated the two germline ends. Germline-derived CDR1 and CDR2 are MDHEN and SYDVKM. The DNA of the CDR3 is TGTGCCAGCTCAGGCGGGGGCGGAGGGGACTATGGCTACACCTTC. It specifies CASSGGGGGDYGYTF.

This chain connects TRBV28 to TRBJ1-4; TRBD1 might be the D (5 bases). Trimming left V 2 bases short and J 4 bases short, with 5 bases between. Germline V CDR1 and CDR2: MDHEN, SYDVKM. The CDR3 loop spans 13 amino acids. The CDR3 loop reads CASSLDSNEKLFF. The CDR3 DNA is TGTGCCAGCAGTTTAGACAGTAATGAAAAACTGTTTTTT.

The chain employs TRBV4-2 and TRBJ2-5; D gene unclear. Trimming shortened V by 2 bases and J by 0 bases, and 7 bases separated the two germline ends. The CDR3 sequence is 14 residues long. Germline values: CDR1 LGHNA, CDR2 YNFKEQ. The CDR3 protein is CASSQRQNQETQYF. For the CDR3, the DNA is TGTGCCAGCAGCCAAAGACAAAACCAAGAGACCCAGTACTTC.

This clonotype turned up a few times. The chain has TRBV20-1 and TRBJ2-2; 9 positions agree with TRBD2. The length of the CDR3 is 13 residues. V was clipped by 4 bases and J by 7 bases; unmatched bases: 4. Germline CDR1 and CDR2: DFQATT and SNEGSKA (reference sequence). CDR3 in DNA: TGCAGTGCTATAGCGGGAGCCTTCGGGGAGCTGTTTTTT. Translating gives CSAIAGAFGELFF.

This clonotype showed up just a few times. The chain recombines TRBV7-2 with TRBJ2-1; TRBD2 aligns across 7 bases. The CDR3 spans 18 residues. Germline V lookup: CDR1 SGHTA, CDR2 FQGNSA. V dropped 1 base and J dropped 4; count of bases not matched to a gene: 13. In nucleotides, the CDR3 is TGTGCCAGCAGCTTAGGGTGGGGTTTAGCGGGCCGATACAATGAGCAGTTCTTC. The encoded protein is CASSLGWGLAGRYNEQFF. The full variable domain, its missing parts supplied by reference TRBV7-2 and TRBJ2-1, is GAGVSQSPSNKVTEKGKDVELRCDPISGHTALYWYRQSLGQGLEFLIYFQGNSAPDKSGLPSDRFSAERTGGSVSTLTIQRTQQEDSAVYLCASSLGWGLAGRYNEQFFGPGTRLTVL.

The chain has TRBV11-2 and TRBJ1-2, with D hard to call. The CDR3 has 13 amino acids. Germline loops: CDR1 SGHAT, CDR2 FQNNGV. Trimming removed 1 base from V and 5 bases from J, with 8 bases in between. The CDR3 sequence is CASSLGLRYGYTF. DNA of the CDR3: TGTGCCAGCAGCTTAGGGCTGAGGTATGGCTACACCTTC.

The chain has TRBV6-2 or TRBV6-3 and TRBJ1-5; D is unclear. V lost 5 bases, J lost 3 bases, and 5 bases lay in between. The germline V gene encodes CDR1 MNHEY and CDR2 SVGEGT. This CDR3 region has 12 residues. The CDR3 is CASSRINQPQHF. The CDR3 nucleotides read TGTGCCAGCAGTCGGATCAATCAGCCCCAGCATTTT.

The gene calls are TRBV19 and TRBJ1-2; D unresolved. Germline CDR1 and CDR2: LNHDA and SQIVND (reference sequence). The CDR3 extends over 14 amino acids. Trimming shortened V by 1 base and J by 7 bases, and 13 bases separated the two germline ends. CDR3 sequence (DNA): TGTGCCAGTAGTATAGCAGTAGGACCGGGTGGCTACACCTTC. Its protein is CASSIAVGPGGYTF.

The chain carries TRBV7-8 and TRBJ2-7; D may be TRBD1 or TRBD2 (5 bases each). The CDR3 runs to 15 residues. The germline gives CDR1 SGHVS, CDR2 FQNEAQ. Deletions cut 1 base from V and 9 bases from J, with 19 bases between. The CDR3 reads CASSLGGAQKMAQYF. CDR3 nucleotide sequence: TGTGCCAGCAGCTTAGGAGGGGCCCAAAAAATGGCGCAGTACTTC.

This clonotype is medium-sized in the sample. This chain connects TRBV7-2 to TRBJ1-6; the match to TRBD1 covers 9 bases. Germline V gene lookup returns CDR1 SGHTA and CDR2 FQGNSA. CDR3 length: 17 amino acids. V lost 5 bases to trimming and J lost 6 bases; unmatched junction nucleotides: 11. The CDR3 loop is CASSPPGQGRRNSPLHF. CDR3 nucleotide sequence: TGTGCCAGCAGCCCCCCGGGACAGGGTAGGCGTAATTCACCCCTCCACTTT.

The CDR3 DNA reads TGCGCCAGCAGCTTGCAGCCAGGTTTTAGCACTGAAGCTTTCTTT. This gives the protein CASSLQPGFSTEAFF. The chain links TRBV5-1 to TRBJ1-1, with no clear D. V lost 1 base and J 4 bases, leaving 14 bases between the germline ends. There are 15 residues in the CDR3. Germline lookup yields CDR1 SGHRS and CDR2 YFSETQ.

The chain links TRBV11-2 to TRBJ1-5; D may be TRBD1 (5 bases). Per germline, CDR1 SGHAT and CDR2 FQNNGV. Trimming removed 2 bases from V and 7 bases from J, with 15 bases in between. The CDR3 runs 15 residues. CDR3 coding DNA: TGTGCCAGCAGCTTAAGGGGCTTGGAGAACCAGCCCCAGCATTTT. Its translation is CASSLRGLENQPQHF.

This clonotype was counted between two and nine times. The CDR3 spells CASSLSGTASHYEQYF. CDR3 coding DNA: TGTGCCAGCAGTTTATCGGGGACAGCATCCCACTACGAGCAGTACTTC. The chain couples TRBV28 to TRBJ2-7, with 7 bases matching TRBD1. The CDR3 length is 16 residues. J gave up 3 bases and V 1 base, and 9 bases lay outside the gene matches. Germline loops: CDR1 MDHEN, CDR2 SYDVKM.

The V call is TRBV20-1, the J call TRBJ2-3; TRBD2 matches at 8 bases. Germline V gene sequence: CDR1 DFQATT, CDR2 SNEGSKA (reference sequence). The CDR3 length is 17 residues. Germline trimming cut 6 bases from V and 2 bases from J; bases unmatched to any gene: 16. In nucleotides, the CDR3 is TGCAGTGCGCCAACGGGGGGGGCGGGACCGTACACAGATACGCAGTATTTT. Translating it yields CSAPTGGAGPYTDTQYF.

This clonotype turned up a few times. The chain carries TRBV24-1 and TRBJ2-1; 7 bases map to TRBD2. V shed 7 bases and J 7 bases; nucleotides not matched to a gene: 9. CDR1 and CDR2 from the germline V gene are KGHDR and SFDVKD. The CDR3 has 14 residues. The CDR3 DNA follows: TGTGCCACCAGCGCCCTACTAGCGAATAATGAGCAGTTCTTC. Its protein is CATSALLANNEQFF.

This clonotype was seen more than once but under ten times. This chain uses TRBV20-1 with TRBJ2-2; 10 nucleotides align to TRBD2. V trimming: 5 bases; J trimming: 4 bases; junction bases outside the gene matches: 7. The length of the CDR3 is 15 residues. CDR1 DFQATT and CDR2 SNEGSKA come from the germline V gene (reference sequence). This CDR3 is CSALAGVGRTGELFF. The CDR3 coding sequence is TGCAGTGCTCTAGCGGGAGTCGGGCGCACCGGGGAGCTGTTTTTT.

This clonotype showed up just a few times. The J gene is TRBJ2-7, the V gene TRBV7-9; D could derive from TRBD1 or TRBD2 (5 bases each). CDR3 length: 13 residues. CDR1 is SEHNR, CDR2 FQNEAQ, per germline (reference sequence). The V and J ends lost 0 bases and 5 bases respectively, with 8 bases between them. In nucleotides, the CDR3 is TGTGCCAGCAGCTTAGCGCAGGGAGACGAGCAGTACTTC. Amino acids: CASSLAQGDEQYF.

This clonotype was seen a few times. This chain links TRBV7-2 with TRBJ2-7; the D gene is possibly TRBD2 (6 bases). This CDR3 contains 15 residues. The V and J ends lost 5 bases and 0 bases respectively, with 14 bases between them. Germline V gene data show CDR1 as SGHTA and CDR2 as FQGNSA. In nucleotides, the CDR3 is TGTGCCAGCAGCCCGGCGGGACCGAGCTCCTACGAGCAGTACTTC. Translated, it gives CASSPAGPSSYEQYF.

This clonotype was counted only a few times. The chain has TRBV2 and TRBJ2-7; TRBD2 is a possible D gene (6 bases). The CDR3 totals 16 residues. Germline CDR1 is SNHLY and CDR2 is FYNNEI. V dropped 4 bases and J dropped 2 bases, with 18 bases sitting between them. This CDR3 is CASSGGGGRGTYEQYF. The CDR3 DNA reads TGTGCCAGCAGTGGGGGTGGAGGGAGAGGAACCTACGAGCAGTACTTC.

This clonotype came up a few times. J is TRBJ2-7 and V is TRBV6-5; 12 bases match TRBD1. Looked up from germline, CDR1 is MNHEY and CDR2 is SVGAGI. The V and J ends lost 2 bases and 6 bases, in that order; junction bases with no gene match: 5. This CDR3 comprises 15 residues. CDR3 amino acids: CASSYLGTGGFEQYF. CDR3 nucleotide sequence: TGTGCCAGCAGTTACCTTGGGACAGGGGGCTTCGAGCAGTACTTC.

CDR3: CASSQMRDRVIDQPQHF. CDR3 bases: TGTGCCAGCAGCCAGATGAGGGACAGGGTTATAGATCAGCCCCAGCATTTT. This rearrangement joins TRBV6-2 or TRBV6-3 to TRBJ1-5; 9 bases are shared with TRBD1. The length of the CDR3 is 17 residues. The germline V gene has CDR1 MNHEY and CDR2 SVGEGT. After removal of 6 bases from V and 5 bases from J, the junction contained 14 bases not matched to a gene.

This clonotype has more than one count but fewer than ten. This chain joins TRBV6-1 and TRBJ1-5, with D possibly TRBD1 on 6 matching bases. CDR3 length: 15 amino acids. V dropped 6 bases and J dropped 0 bases, with 12 bases sitting between them. CDR1 MNHNS and CDR2 SASEGT come from the germline V gene. The CDR3 DNA reads TGTGCCAGCAGGTTGCCGGACAGTAGCAATCAGCCCCAGCATTTT. Protein product: CASRLPDSSNQPQHF.

V gene TRBV4-3 combines with J gene TRBJ2-2; 7 bases are a match to TRBD1. Germline-derived CDR1 and CDR2 are LGHNA and YSLEER. CDR3 length: 15 residues. V was clipped by 2 bases and J by 4 bases; unmatched bases: 4. This chain's CDR3 is CASSQPGQSTGELFF. CDR3 coding DNA: TGCGCCAGCAGCCAACCGGGACAGAGCACCGGGGAGCTGTTTTTT.

The rearrangement joins TRBV6-5 to TRBJ2-4; TRBD1 aligns across 9 bases. CDR1 and CDR2 from the germline V gene are MNHEY and SVGAGI. The junction had 7 bases not matched to a gene; V was cut back by 3 bases and J by 1 base. The CDR3 contains 17 residues. This CDR3 reads CASSYSQGAGAKNIQYF. The CDR3 nucleotides read TGTGCCAGCAGTTATTCACAGGGGGCAGGGGCCAAAAACATTCAGTACTTC.

A few counts support this clonotype. The rearrangement joins TRBV7-2 to TRBJ2-2; D is possibly TRBD2 (5 bases). The CDR3 is 17 amino acids. CDR1 and CDR2 (germline): SGHTA, FQGNSA. The V and J ends lost 6 bases and 6 bases respectively, with 23 bases between them. CDR3 nucleotides: TGTGCCAGCAGTCGCCGTCTTCTAGAGGGAAGGGCCGGGGAGCTGTTTTTT. It encodes CASSRRLLEGRAGELFF.

This clonotype was detected a few times. The chain combines TRBV25-1 with TRBJ1-2, with TRBD1 as a possible D gene (6 bases). The CDR3 loop spans 12 amino acids. V was pared by 8 bases and J by 4 bases, with 11 bases between. From germline, CDR1 is MGHDK and CDR2 SYGVNS. CDR3 loop: CASHRVGYGYTF. CDR3 nucleotides: TGTGCCAGCCACAGGGTTGGCTATGGCTACACCTTC.

The genes are TRBV6-5 and TRBJ1-1, with a weak D call TRBD1 (6 bases). Looked up from germline, CDR1 is MNHEY and CDR2 is SVGAGI. This CDR3 is built from 17 residues. V lost 2 bases, J lost 0 bases, and 16 bases lay in between. The CDR3 is CASSYTAGASMNTEAFF. CDR3 nucleotides: TGTGCCAGCAGTTACACTGCGGGGGCCAGCATGAACACTGAAGCTTTCTTT.